Listed below are T cell receptor beta chains from one sample, sequenced in a study of CD8 T cells in ankylosing spondylitis. Via MiXCR, TCRdb re-called the 5' RACE reads, giving one row per CDR3 protein. The profile covers under 250,000 distinct CDR3 sequences, with under 35% appearing a single time and approximately 4.6% taken by the ten largest. Sequencing was carried out using blood, either unsorted or a sorted T cell fraction (not recorded which). All receptors derive from a male donor with ankylosing spondylitis or in good health (not recorded which). Each CDR3 is given with its conserved first and last residue. The D gene is left open where the match is weak. A row's size may be missing; if present it is once, few, many or a size class.

>TRBV4-2|-|few|TRBJ2-7
CASSQERHRAYEQYF
TGTGCCAGCAGCCAAGAGCGGCACAGGGCCTACGAGCAGTACTTC
>TRBV12-3/TRBV12-4|-|few|TRBJ1-1
CASSTTENTEAFF
TGTGCCAGCAGCACGACAGAGAACACTGAAGCTTTCTTT
>TRBV20-1|TRBD2|-|TRBJ2-3
CSASPSGGADTQYF
TGCAGTGCTAGCCCTAGCGGGGGGGCAGATACGCAGTATTTT
>TRBV6-5|-|-|TRBJ2-7
CASSYSSTGRAYEQYF
TGTGCCAGCAGTTACTCGAGCACAGGGAGAGCCTACGAGCAGTACTTC
>TRBV10-2|-|-|TRBJ2-3
CASSEARGHTDTQYF
TGCGCCAGCAGTGAGGCGCGGGGGCACACAGATACGCAGTATTTT
>TRBV27|TRBD1|-|TRBJ2-7
CASSLKGAVGEQYF
TGTGCCAGCAGTTTAAAGGGGGCTGTGGGGGAGCAGTACTTC
>TRBV19|-|-|TRBJ1-5
CASSPSKMYGEPQHF
TGTGCCAGTAGTCCGTCGAAGATGTACGGTGAGCCCCAGCATTTT
>TRBV10-3|TRBD2|few|TRBJ2-1
CAIMTGTSGYNEQFF
TGTGCCATCATGACCGGGACTAGCGGCTACAATGAGCAGTTCTTC
>TRBV12-3/TRBV12-4|-|-|TRBJ2-5
CASSFSGRETQYF
TGTGCCAGCAGTTTTTCGGGCCGAGAGACCCAGTACTTC
>TRBV28|-|-|TRBJ2-1
CASLGDWSTYNEQFF
TGTGCCAGCCTCGGTGACTGGAGTACCTACAATGAGCAGTTCTTC
>TRBV5-8|TRBD1|-|TRBJ2-1
CASSSRDRGIYNEQFF
TGTGCCAGCAGCTCCCGGGACAGGGGGATTTACAATGAGCAGTTCTTC
>TRBV12-3/TRBV12-4|-|few|TRBJ2-3
CASSLEGTLKTDTQYF
TGTGCCAGCAGTTTAGAAGGGACACTAAAAACAGATACGCAGTATTTT
>TRBV7-6|TRBD1|few|TRBJ2-7
CASSSPRDSLYEQYF
TGTGCCAGCAGCTCGCCCAGGGACAGCCTGTACGAGCAGTACTTC
>TRBV6-5|-|few|TRBJ2-1
CASRSGSGEQFF
TGTGCCAGCAGGTCAGGGTCGGGGGAGCAGTTCTTC
>TRBV5-1|-|-|TRBJ2-5
CASSLRAGAGETQYF
TGCGCCAGCAGCTTGAGAGCAGGGGCGGGGGAGACCCAGTACTTC
>TRBV7-7|TRBD1|-|TRBJ2-3
CASSLGHRGPYDTQYF
TGTGCTAGCAGCTTAGGTCACAGGGGACCATACGATACGCAGTATTTT
>TRBV20-1|-|many|TRBJ2-3
CSAPPSGRTDTQYF
TGCAGTGCTCCTCCCTCGGGGCGCACAGATACGCAGTATTTT